This TCR beta chain was profiled in a study of blood T cell repertoires in COVID-19. As for the study in general: Sites in the United States, Italy and Spain provided acute and convalescent COVID-19 samples. The cDNA or gDNA used as material had been derived from T cells, B-cell-depleted T cells, or PBMCs.

TCRdb's table, derived via immunoSEQ multiplex PCR, lists solely in-frame clones and lacks some. The sample carries a few hundred thousand clones, around 86% recorded once. Germline V gene data show CDR1 as KGHDR and CDR2 as SFDVKD. Trimming took 6 bases from V and 3 from J, leaving 14 bases between them. CDR3 length: 15 amino acids. The source material was peripheral blood. The sequence was obtained from a woman aged 40 to 50 who had recovered from COVID-19. V usage is TRBV24-1 and J usage is TRBJ1-5; tentatively, D is TRBD1 (5 bases). The CDR3 reads CATSTAREPNQPQHF. DNA for the CDR3: TGTGCCACCAGTACAGCCAGGGAACCCAATCAGCCCCAGCATTTT.